The entry that follows covers one TCR beta chain sequence. Its target is unknown. V was clipped by 2 bases and J by 0 bases, with 14 bases between them. CDR3 size: 17 residues. Looked up from germline, CDR1 is SGHVS and CDR2 is FQNEAQ. The sample originates from a study of T-cell reconstitution after alpha-beta-depleted transplantation in children. General study findings and limits: Two months or so post-transplant, alpha-beta T cells reportedly derived from several hundred expanded graft clones.

During its preparation, the TCRbeta library received unique molecular identifiers. Via MiXCR, TCRdb re-called the PCR reads, giving one row per CDR3 protein. The profile shows some 600,000 distinct CDR3 sequences, 10% to 15% of them singletons. The sample was PBMCs, mostly from graft donor cells, taken 360 days after TCRalphabeta/CD19-depleted stem cell transplant. V usage is TRBV7-8 and J usage is TRBJ1-5; D remains unclear. This clonotype originated in a male patient younger than 18 who had a stem cell transplant for acute myeloid leukemia, so the T cells may come from the graft donor. The CDR3 sequence: CASSLRAGGYSNQPQHF. The CDR3, as DNA: TGTGCCAGCAGCTTACGGGCAGGAGGGTATAGCAATCAGCCCCAGCATTTT.